This record covers a single T cell receptor (beta chain). Its antigen is not identified. This CDR3 is 14 amino acids long. Trimming took off 1 base at V and 6 bases at J, with 9 bases between the two ends. From germline, CDR1 is MGHDK and CDR2 SYGVNS. Sequenced by immunoSEQ multiplex PCR; TCRdb stores in-frame clones only, minus some. The sample comprises some 32,000 clones, 84% of which are singletons, and approximately 20% rests with the top ten. This sample was taken from a study of OX40 agonist ivuxolimab in advanced cancers. As for the study in general: Therapy given before enrollment (anti-PD-1, anti-PD-L1 or anti-CTLA-4) was allowed, and around 41% had some. Findings and caveats of the study: Antigen specificity was not determined for the expanded peripheral T cells.

V gene TRBV25-1 combines with J gene TRBJ1-4; D gene uncertain. This specimen consisted of CD4+ or CD8+ T cells sorted from blood, obtained in a trial of the OX40 agonist ivuxolimab. This receptor was taken from an adult with an advanced solid tumor such as melanoma, head and neck, liver or kidney cancer. CDR3 residues: CASSEFGLDEKLFF. In nucleotides, the CDR3 is TGTGCCAGCAGTGAATTTGGACTGGATGAAAAACTGTTTTTT.